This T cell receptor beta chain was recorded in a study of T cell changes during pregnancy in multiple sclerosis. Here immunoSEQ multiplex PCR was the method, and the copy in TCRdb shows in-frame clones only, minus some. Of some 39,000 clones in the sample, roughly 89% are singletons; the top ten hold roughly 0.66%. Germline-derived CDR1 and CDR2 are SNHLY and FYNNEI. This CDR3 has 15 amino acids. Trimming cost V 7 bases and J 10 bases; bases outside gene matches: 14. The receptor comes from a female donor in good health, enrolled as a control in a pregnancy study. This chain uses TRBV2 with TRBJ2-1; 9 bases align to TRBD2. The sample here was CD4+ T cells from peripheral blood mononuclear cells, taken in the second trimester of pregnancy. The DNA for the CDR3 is TGTGCCAGCACCGATCAGCGGGGGGTCAGGTCCGAGCAGTTCTTC. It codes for CASTDQRGVRSEQFF.